The 11 T cell receptor beta chains below were found in one sample sequenced in a study of T cell responses to AZD1222 COVID-19 vaccine. Sequenced by immunoSEQ multiplex PCR; TCRdb stores in-frame clones only, minus some. The table shows about 170,000 clones, with roughly 85% occurring only once. The source was peripheral blood, collected 28 days after the second AZD1222 dose. These receptors all stem from an adult who received the AZD1222 COVID-19 vaccine.

The chain combines TRBV24-1 with TRBJ2-1; 12 bases line up with TRBD1. CDR1 is KGHDR, CDR2 SFDVKD, per germline. The CDR3 consists of 18 residues. After removal of 7 bases from V and 4 bases from J, the junction contained 13 bases not matched to a gene. The DNA of the CDR3 is TGTGCCACCAGGAGGGACAGGGGGCTAATATTTTATTACAATGAGCAGTTCTTC. It translates to CATRRDRGLIFYYNEQFF.

This chain uses TRBV4-2 with TRBJ1-2, with D perhaps TRBD1 (5 bases). The germline V gene encodes CDR1 LGHNA and CDR2 YNFKEQ. The CDR3 runs to 14 residues. The germline V and J ends were trimmed by 0 bases and 4 bases, with 9 bases remaining between them. The CDR3 nucleotides read TGTGCCAGCAGCCAAGATTCAGGGTCCTATGGCTACACCTTC. Translating it yields CASSQDSGSYGYTF.

The chain couples TRBV7-2 to TRBJ2-5; D not certain. This CDR3 is 14 amino acids long. V was trimmed by 2 bases and J by 0 bases, leaving 7 bases between them. Looked up from germline, CDR1 is SGHTA and CDR2 is FQGNSA. The CDR3 DNA reads as TGTGCCAGCAGCTTACTCCCAAACCAAGAGACCCAGTACTTC. Protein sequence: CASSLLPNQETQYF.

This clone was found a few times. The chain employs TRBV5-1 and TRBJ1-4, with D unresolved. Germline values: CDR1 SGHRS, CDR2 YFSETQ. V was shortened by 0 bases and J by 8 bases, with 8 bases between the two germline ends. The CDR3 covers 13 residues. CDR3 coding DNA: TGCGCCAGCAGCTTGGAGTTGGGCGAAAAACTGTTTTTT. It codes for CASSLELGEKLFF. Filled out from reference TRBV5-1 and TRBJ1-4, the complete variable domain reads KAGVTQTPRYLIKTRGQQVTLSCSPISGHRSVSWYQQTPGQGLQFLFEYFSETQRNKGNFPGRFSGRQFSNSRSEMNVSTLELGDSALYLCASSLELGEKLFFGSGTQLSVL.

The gene calls are TRBV18 and TRBJ2-1; weak D call: TRBD1 (5 bases). The CDR3 spans 13 residues. Germline CDR1 reads KGHSH; CDR2 reads LQKENI. Deletions cut 5 bases from V and 8 bases from J, with 13 bases between. CDR3 sequence reads: CASSTDWGDEQFF. CDR3 bases: TGTGCCAGCTCAACGGATTGGGGCGATGAGCAGTTCTTC.

V and J are TRBV10-1 and TRBJ1-1; TRBD1 agrees at 9 bases. Germline trimming cut 6 bases from V and 6 bases from J; bases unmatched to any gene: 11. Germline V CDR1 and CDR2: WNHNN, SYGVQD (reference sequence). This CDR3 is built from 15 residues. The DNA of the CDR3 is TGCGCCAGCAGCCCGGGACAGGGTCTGAAGGCTGAAGCTTTCTTT. As protein: CASSPGQGLKAEAFF.

J is TRBJ1-4 and V is TRBV7-2; no definite D call. Trimming took off 3 bases at V and 7 bases at J, with 9 bases between the two ends. CDR3 length equals 13 residues. Per germline, CDR1 SGHTA and CDR2 FQGNSA. Written as DNA, the CDR3 is TGTGCCAGCAGCTTTAACGGGGTTGAAAAACTGTTTTTT. It is translated as CASSFNGVEKLFF.

The rearrangement uses TRBV18 and TRBJ1-2, with D uncertain. Trimming cost V 2 bases and J 7 bases, with 14 bases left between them. This CDR3 has 14 residues. Germline lookup yields CDR1 KGHSH and CDR2 LQKENI. CDR3 bases: TGTGCCAGCTCACCAGGCGGGAAAACCTTTGGCTACACCTTC. Protein product: CASSPGGKTFGYTF.

The gene calls are TRBV7-6 and TRBJ2-2, with D unclear. V lost 1 base to trimming and J lost 7 bases, with 7 bases between them. Per the germline V gene, CDR1 is SGHVS and CDR2 is FNYEAQ. CDR3 length equals 13 residues. DNA for the CDR3: TGTGCCAGCAGCTTAGGCGGTAGCGGGGAGCTGTTTTTT. Residues: CASSLGGSGELFF.

This chain links TRBV11-2 with TRBJ1-4, with unresolved D. V was pared by 3 bases and J by 6 bases, with 11 bases between. CDR1 is SGHAT, CDR2 FQNNGV, per germline. CDR3 length: 14 residues. CDR3: CASSLKPAHEKLFF. The CDR3 coding sequence is TGTGCCAGCAGCTTGAAACCGGCACATGAAAAACTGTTTTTT. Full variable domain (remainder filled in from reference TRBV11-2 and TRBJ1-4): EAGVAQSPRYKIIEKRQSVAFWCNPISGHATLYWYQQILGQGPKLLIQFQNNGVVDDSQLPKDRFSAERLKGVDSTLKIQPAKLEDSAVYLCASSLKPAHEKLFFGSGTQLSVL.

The V call is TRBV18, the J call TRBJ1-1; possibly TRBD1 for D (6 bases). Germline V gives CDR1 KGHSH, CDR2 LQKENI. This CDR3 is built from 15 residues. Trimming removed 3 bases from V and 2 bases from J, with 13 bases in between. CDR3 DNA: TGTGCCAGCTCACCCGGGGGAGGGGGTAACACTGAAGCTTTCTTT. The encoded protein is CASSPGGGGNTEAFF.